Below, one T cell receptor (beta chain) is given with its context. What it recognizes is unknown. The data stem from a study of cytomegalovirus exposure and HLA in healthy donors. About the study: Prior work identified about 120 million unique TCR beta sequences in some 200 million T cells. General observations from the study: For most TCR beta V segments, an earlier analysis put the productive rate at about 87% or about 30% of the time. Among TCR beta chains of equal frequency, HLA-associated ones were more clonally expanded in a later analysis. By HLA locus, TCR association rates varied in a later analysis, with DRB1 showing the most and HLA-C the fewest.

A multiplex PCR was run with 60 Vbeta primers and 13 Jbeta primers. The table came from immunoSEQ multiplex PCR; TCRdb's copy has only in-frame clones and leaves some out. The data show 150,000 to 200,000 clones, with 75% to 80% seen just once and around 15% held by the top ten. This CDR3 region has 15 residues. Losses at the gene ends were 6 bases for V and 1 base for J; bases not matched to a gene: 4. Germline V CDR1 and CDR2: SGHAT, FQNNGV. Sequencing used PBMCs. The source of this sequence is a man between 45 and 60 years old in good health and CMV-seropositive. V is TRBV11-2 and J is TRBJ2-2; TRBD2 matches at 8 bases. The CDR3 here is CASSLSGRNTGELFF. The CDR3, as DNA: TGTGCCAGCAGTCTGAGCGGGAGGAACACCGGGGAGCTGTTTTTT.